Listed below are T cell receptor beta chains from one sample, sequenced in a study of cytomegalovirus exposure and HLA in healthy donors. Sequencing used immunoSEQ multiplex PCR; TCRdb keeps in-frame clones, though not all of them. This table holds a few hundred thousand clones, roughly 90% found once. The sequenced sample was PBMCs. Receptors were obtained from a woman between 18 and 29 years old in good health and CMV-seronegative. Both conserved end residues are part of each CDR3. Only part of the rows carry a size: once, few, many, or a class if the clone is expanded.

>NA|TRBJ1-1|TRBV10-3
CAISAKTGQGINTEAFF
>NA|TRBJ2-3|TRBV5-1
CASSLVALTDTQYF
>NA|TRBJ2-7|TRBV4-2
CASSQEDRGSYEQYF
>NA|TRBJ1-2|TRBV5-6
CASSYTGGRGYTF
>NA|TRBJ2-2|TRBV4-1
CASSPRPGPAGELFF
>NA|TRBJ1-2|TRBV6-1
CASRAGGGRSGGYTF
>NA|TRBJ2-7|TRBV2
CASIRGVPDRGSLGGYF
>NA|TRBJ2-2|TRBV6-5
CASSFRVHGELFF
>NA|TRBJ2-7|TRBV15
CATSRGDRSSYEQYF
>once|TRBJ1-2|TRBV5-4
CASSPDSQSFYGYTF
>NA|TRBJ1-6|TRBV4-1
CASSLRRDSNSPLHF
>NA|TRBJ2-4|TRBV27
CASRAGGENIQYF
>NA|TRBJ2-3|TRBV7-9
CASSFDGKSTDTQYF
>NA|TRBJ2-5|TRBV13
CASSSGQVGTETQYF
>NA|TRBJ1-2|TRBV4-1
CASSQGTVGYTF
>NA|TRBJ2-1|TRBV5-4
CASSLTSGAYNEQFF
>NA|TRBJ2-7|TRBV7-2
CASSLGGRRGYEQYF
>NA|TRBJ2-7|TRBV4-1
CASSQGTVYEQYF
>NA|TRBJ2-3|TRBV25-1
CASTPITGGIGTDTQYF
>NA|TRBJ1-2|TRBV28
CASSLLNYGYTF
>NA|TRBJ2-7|TRBV7-9
CASSQGLASEQYF
>NA|TRBJ1-1|TRBV28
CASSSTGDFTEAFF
>NA|TRBJ1-5|TRBV2
CASSERGNQPQHF
>NA|TRBJ2-7|TRBV7-6
CASSIGTGAREQYF
>once|TRBJ1-5|TRBV2
CASSGIDRGLQPQHF
>NA|TRBJ2-7|TRBV5-1
CASSLSTSGRAIPSEQYF
>NA|TRBJ2-7|TRBV21-1
CASSPPESYEQYF
>NA|TRBJ1-5|TRBV18
CASSPPEGADQPQHF
>NA|TRBJ1-5|TRBV27
CASSFLPPGVQPQHF
>NA|TRBJ2-1|TRBV10-2
CASSASGGYYNEQFF
>NA|TRBJ2-5|TRBV29-1
CSVFRETQYF
>NA|TRBJ2-2|TRBV4-1
CASSQTGTGEYGELFF
>NA|TRBJ2-7|TRBV4-1
CASSQRAGAGPHEQYF
>NA|TRBJ2-5|TRBV6-5
CATRPGGETQYF
>NA|TRBJ1-2|TRBV18
CASSPPGQARGGYTF
>NA|TRBJ2-1|TRBV6-6
CASRASVGNEQFF
>NA|TRBJ2-3|TRBV27
CASSLGAGPTDTQYF
>NA|TRBJ1-1|TRBV27
CASSLVVPGGVSEAFF
>NA|TRBJ1-4|TRBV2
CASSEGAWGGEKLFF
>NA|TRBJ1-2|TRBV10-3
CAISESIGYGYTF
>few|TRBJ2-7|TRBV27
CASSPGQDEQYF
>NA|TRBJ2-3|TRBV5-6
CASSPVRAGVLTDTQYF
>NA|TRBJ2-7|TRBV5-1
CASSLGSREQYF
>NA|TRBJ2-7|TRBV5-4
CASSFGRGNYEQYF
>NA|TRBJ2-7|TRBV5-1
CASSPDGGAYEQYF
>NA|TRBJ2-1|TRBV5-1
CASSPSALADEQFF
>NA|TRBJ2-5|TRBV5-1
CASMDILYQETQYF
>NA|TRBJ1-1|TRBV2
CASTPQGRYTEAFF
>NA|TRBJ1-2|TRBV5-4
CASSPGQRNGYTF
>many|TRBJ1-6|TRBV4-1
CASSREGTANSPLHF
>NA|TRBJ2-7|TRBV6-6
CASSSFLASSYEQYF
>NA|TRBJ2-2|TRBV27
CASSLSGGTGELFF
>NA|TRBJ2-1|TRBV6-5
CASSYLPSGSRNEQFF